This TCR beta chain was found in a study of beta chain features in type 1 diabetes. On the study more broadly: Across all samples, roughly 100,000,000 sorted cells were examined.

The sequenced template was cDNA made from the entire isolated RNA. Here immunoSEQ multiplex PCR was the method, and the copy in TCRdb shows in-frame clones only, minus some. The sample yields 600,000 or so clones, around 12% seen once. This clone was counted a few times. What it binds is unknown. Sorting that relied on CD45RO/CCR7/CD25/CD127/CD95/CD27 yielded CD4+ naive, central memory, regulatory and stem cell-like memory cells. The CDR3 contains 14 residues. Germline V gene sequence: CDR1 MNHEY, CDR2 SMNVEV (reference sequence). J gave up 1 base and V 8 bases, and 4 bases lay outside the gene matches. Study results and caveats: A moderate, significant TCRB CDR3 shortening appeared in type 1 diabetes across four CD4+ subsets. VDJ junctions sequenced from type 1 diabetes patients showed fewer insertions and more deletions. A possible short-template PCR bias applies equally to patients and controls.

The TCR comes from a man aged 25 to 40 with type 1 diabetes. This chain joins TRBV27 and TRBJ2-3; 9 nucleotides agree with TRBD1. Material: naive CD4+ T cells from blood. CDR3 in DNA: TGTGCCAGCGGGACAGGGTATCGCACAGATACGCAGTATTTT. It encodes CASGTGYRTDTQYF.